The 13 T cell receptor beta chains listed next were all sequenced from one sample in a study of T cells and copy number aberrations in small-cell lung cancer. Clones were sequenced by immunoSEQ multiplex PCR, and TCRdb holds only the in-frame ones, with some missing. The profile shows about 6,600 clones, around 77% of them singletons. The sequenced sample was normal tissue next to the tumor. The source of these receptors is a woman in her seventies with small cell lung cancer. Some clones in this sample may be carry-over from other donors' samples.

The chain recombines TRBV6-6 with TRBJ2-7; TRBD1 matches 7 bases. Germline V gene lookup returns CDR1 MNHNY and CDR2 SVGAGI (reference sequence). The ends lost 4 bases at V and 6 bases at J; junction bases unmatched: 6. This CDR3 has 13 amino acids. The CDR3 protein is CASSSIQGTEQYF. Written as DNA, the CDR3 is TGTGCCAGCAGTTCAATACAGGGGACCGAGCAGTACTTC.

The table lists this clone with a count of one. V gene TRBV30 combines with J gene TRBJ2-7; TRBD2 matches 12 bases. CDR1 is GTSNPN, CDR2 SVGIG, per germline (reference sequence). The CDR3 is 15 amino acids. J lost 5 bases, V lost 3 bases, and 8 bases had no gene match. CDR3 nucleotides: TGTGCCTGGAGGGAAAGACTAGCGGGAGTCAACGAGCAGTACTTC. This encodes CAWRERLAGVNEQYF.

This clone was detected a few times. The V gene is TRBV6-1, the J gene TRBJ1-5, with 9 bases that match TRBD1. The J segment lost 4 bases and the V segment lost 4 bases, leaving 5 bases of the junction unmatched. Germline V CDR1 and CDR2: MNHNS, SASEGT. This CDR3 region has 15 residues. The CDR3 loop reads CASSGGQGLNQPQHF. Written as DNA, the CDR3 is TGTGCCAGCAGTGGGGGACAGGGACTTAATCAGCCCCAGCATTTT.

This chain joins TRBV7-8 and TRBJ2-1; D is undetermined. Germline V lookup: CDR1 SGHVS, CDR2 FQNEAQ. The V and J ends lost 1 base and 7 bases respectively, with 8 bases between them. The length of the CDR3 is 13 residues. DNA for the CDR3: TGTGCCAGCAGCTTAGGGATTGGGAATGAGCAGTTCTTC. Its translation is CASSLGIGNEQFF.

This chain joins TRBV7-2 and TRBJ2-5, with D hard to call. V dropped 0 bases and J dropped 3 bases, with 8 bases sitting between them. Looked up from germline, CDR1 is SGHTA and CDR2 is FQGNSA. This CDR3 is built from 14 residues. The DNA for the CDR3 is TGTGCCAGCAGCTTAGCGAGTATGAAAGAGACCCAGTACTTC. As protein: CASSLASMKETQYF.

The chain recombines TRBV9 with TRBJ2-2, with 7 bases aligning to TRBD1. V lost 4 bases and J lost 4; bases outside the gene matches: 7. Germline CDR1 reads SGDLS; CDR2 reads YYNGEE. The CDR3 covers 15 residues. CDR3 protein: CASSSTGIGTGELFF. The CDR3 DNA sequence: TGTGCCAGCAGCTCGACAGGGATCGGCACCGGGGAGCTGTTTTTT. Full variable domain (remainder filled in from reference TRBV9 and TRBJ2-2): DSGVTQTPKHLITATGQRVTLRCSPRSGDLSVYWYQQSLDQGLQFLIQYYNGEERAKGNILERFSAQQFPDLHSELNLSSLELGDSALYFCASSSTGIGTGELFFGEGSRLTVL.

The V call is TRBV6-1, the J call TRBJ2-5, with D perhaps TRBD2 (5 bases). V lost 6 bases and J 0 bases, leaving 11 bases between the germline ends. This CDR3 has 14 amino acids. Germline V gives CDR1 MNHNS, CDR2 SASEGT. The DNA of the CDR3 is TGTGCCAGCAGATTAGCGCTCTACCAAGAGACCCAGTACTTC. Translation: CASRLALYQETQYF.

With respect to this clone: The same CDR3 also results from other DNA sequences found in this sample. This chain uses TRBV5-1 with TRBJ2-7, with TRBD1 matching over 10 bases. CDR3 length: 13 amino acids. Germline CDR1 reads SGHRS; CDR2 reads YFSETQ. Trimming removed 3 bases from V and 5 bases from J; junction bases left unmatched: 2. The CDR3 region is CASSSGTGDEQYF. DNA for the CDR3: TGCGCCAGCAGCTCCGGGACAGGGGACGAGCAGTACTTC.

Relative to its sample, this clone is medium-sized. V gene TRBV7-9 combines with J gene TRBJ2-2, with D unclear. V was trimmed by 5 bases and J by 1 base, leaving 2 bases between them. The CDR3 is 12 amino acids. The germline V gene has CDR1 SEHNR and CDR2 FQNEAQ (reference sequence). CDR3 sequence: CASSLNTGELFF. The CDR3 nucleotides read TGTGCCAGCAGCCTGAACACCGGGGAGCTGTTTTTT.

The chain has TRBV7-2 and TRBJ2-1; D uncertain. From germline, CDR1 is SGHTA and CDR2 FQGNSA. The CDR3 runs 13 residues. Trimming removed 7 bases from V and 7 bases from J, with 14 bases in between. The CDR3 sequence: CASTHGGRNEQFF. As DNA, the CDR3 is TGTGCCAGCACCCATGGCGGTAGGAATGAGCAGTTCTTC.

The gene calls are TRBV4-3 and TRBJ2-3, with D uncertain. Germline V gene data show CDR1 as LGHNA and CDR2 as YSLEER. V lost 4 bases to trimming and J lost 2 bases, with 16 bases between them. This CDR3 is 16 amino acids long. The CDR3 is CASSLSRSSPTDTQYF. In nucleotides, the CDR3 is TGCGCCAGCAGCCTTTCACGGAGTTCCCCCACAGATACGCAGTATTTT.

This chain's CDR3 is CASSQVNMGLSGEQFF. DNA for the CDR3: TGCGCCAGCAGCCAAGTTAATATGGGACTCAGTGGTGAGCAGTTCTTC. The chain couples TRBV4-1 to TRBJ2-1, with a weak D call TRBD2 (6 bases). There are 16 residues in the CDR3. With 1 base removed from V and 9 bases from J, the gap between germline ends came to 19 bases. From germline, CDR1 is MGHRA and CDR2 YSYEKL.

This rearrangement joins TRBV4-1 to TRBJ1-5; TRBD1 might be the D (5 bases). Trimming stripped 0 bases from V and 7 bases from J, with 13 bases between. This CDR3 is 15 amino acids long. Germline V lookup: CDR1 MGHRA, CDR2 YSYEKL. This chain's CDR3 is CASSQDWGTGQPQHF. The CDR3, as DNA: TGCGCCAGCAGCCAAGATTGGGGCACGGGCCAGCCCCAGCATTTT.